The entry below describes one TCR beta chain. In this sample, this clonotype turned up many times. Its antigen remains unidentified. The record has no base qualities; no much larger clone is one base away. Library preparation was by RACE. The run used a NextSeq 500. During library preparation, unique molecular identifiers were attached to individual cDNA molecules so that TCRs could be counted quantitatively and reproducibly. For every blood RNA sample, sequencing covered both the TCR alpha and TCR beta chains. The published analysis was carried out like this. Samples had a median of roughly 87,000 TCRs, with a range from roughly 20,000 to 700,000. The Decombinator software suite was used to annotate the V, J and CDR3 of the TCR reads. To make PS versus PT1 abundance plots, every sample was subsampled to the same number of TCRs (28,000). TCRs were defined as expanded if absent before sensitization and observed at least eight times at the 2-week time point. TCRdb reprocessed the public reads (quality trimming at Q25 with fastp, clone calling with MiXCR) and kept in-frame beta chains. Rows are unified per CDR3 protein, each entry keeping the most common DNA and genes. TCRdb's processing, not the study's, gives the V and J calls here. The sample table shows some 51,000 distinct CDR3 sequences, and about 9.2% are seen once. The ten largest clones capture roughly 13% of the sample.

The sample originates from a study of human T cells and chemical hapten exposure (dated by TCRdb to about 2021). The study in broad terms: For sensitization, 2% DPC in acetone was applied to a roughly 2 cm by roughly 2 cm area of upper inner arm skin. This study followed changes in the peripheral blood TCR repertoire in vivo during primary and secondary sensitization of alopecia patients to the hapten diphenylcyclopropenone (DPC). Approximately 28 alopecia patients gave blood for TCR sequencing at one to four time points (pre-sensitization, 2, 6 and 24 weeks). Libraries were combined into a pool for sequencing, and differences in TCR yield between samples came mainly from small differences in library volumes within the pool. Alopecia areata with under or over 50% scalp involvement, alopecia totalis and alopecia universalis were represented in the patient cohort, which was mostly female. Patch tests used Finn chambers with 0.01% DPC on the upper back, scored after 6 days by International Contact Dermatitis Research Group standards. Weekly therapeutic DPC doses were additionally applied to the scalp of patients throughout the roughly 23-week study period. Blood was sampled from patients pre-sensitization (week 0) and at 2, 6 and about 24 weeks after DPC sensitization. General findings and caveats noted by the study authors: Repeated subsampling changed both the strength of the expansion versus patch-test correlation and the threshold at which that correlation became significant. Significantly more large CDR3 similarity clusters were formed by expanded TCRs than by pre-sensitization or healthy control sets, consistent with antigen-driven responses. All patients had alopecia, a presumed autoimmune disease, so their immune response might differ from that of healthy individuals. The number of PT1 expanded TCRs positively correlated with patch test score, significant at thresholds 8, 16 and 32 but not 4. DPC sensitization did not change how many TCRs were above 1 in 1000 frequency, and no evidence was found of alterations in global repertoire structure.

The time point label, read with the paper, signifies: pre-sensitization, week 0. The sample's treatment or condition, from its label and the paper: therapeutic diphenylcyclopropenone sensitization with weekly scalp DPC. Blood at each patch-test visit was drawn before the patch test was applied. Eligible patients were aged 18 to 70, diagnosed with alopecia, deemed suitable for DPC therapy, and excluded if pregnant. Unfractionated whole blood was collected in Tempus Blood RNA tubes, and total RNA was extracted from that blood. Specimen: whole blood, collected in connection with sensitization to the hapten diphenylcyclopropenone (DPC). The sequence was obtained from a woman aged 35 to 49 with alopecia areata. Some clones in this sample may be carry-over from other donors' samples.

Here the CDR3 is given as CASSPQGADEQYF. The sequence in DNA is TGTGCCAGCTCACCTCAGGGGGCTGACGAGCAGTACTTC. Recombination joined TRBV18 with TRBJ2-7; 8 bases in the middle match TRBD1. V lost 3 bases and J lost 5 bases, and the count of bases not matched to a germline gene is 3. The CDR3 measures 13 amino acids from cysteine to phenylalanine. Only CDR3 DNA remains: 39 bases, in frame from the first base. Per the germline V gene, KGHSH is the CDR1 and LQKENI is the CDR2.